Following are 6 T cell receptor beta chains from one sample sequenced in a study of molecular identifiers for immune sequencing clone quantification. Via MiXCR, TCRdb re-called the PCR reads, giving one row per CDR3 protein. Of under 600,000 distinct CDR3 sequences listed, roughly 25% are singletons. Specimen: naive CD8+ T cells from blood, with Jurkat cell RNA spiked in. Specified subset: FACS-sorted CD8+CD4-CCR7+CD45RA+ naive T cells. These receptors all stem from a human donor in good health. Some libraries in this study had Jurkat cell RNA spiked in.

On this clonotype: Likely a read error: the CDR3 ends without its conserved phenylalanine or tryptophan. The DNA is left out, because the CDR3 cannot be placed on it with certainty; the CDR3 is given as TCRdb lists it. The rearrangement uses TRBV7-2 and TRBJ2-7; the table's D call, TRBD1, has no DNA check behind it. The CDR3 has 14 amino acids, counting both end residues. CDR1 and CDR2 (germline): SGHTA, FQGNSA. The chain's CDR3 is CASSGRDRYYERYI.

The chain couples TRBV20-1 to TRBJ1-2; D is possibly TRBD1 (5 bases). The CDR3 runs to 15 residues. The germline V gene encodes CDR1 DFQATT and CDR2 SNEGSKA (reference sequence). The ends were cut back, 3 bases at V and 4 bases at J, with 18 bases in the middle. The CDR3: CSASEPGRPIYGYTF. The CDR3 nucleotides are TGCAGTGCTAGTGAGCCGGGGCGGCCAATCTATGGCTACACCTTC.

The chain carries TRBV5-1 and TRBJ2-7; TRBD1 or TRBD2 may be the D gene (6 bases each). Germline V lookup: CDR1 SGHRS, CDR2 YFSETQ. The CDR3 has 15 amino acids. Trimming left V 0 bases short and J 1 base short, with 11 bases between. The CDR3 DNA reads TGCGCCAGCAGCTTGGCCCCGGGGGCGTCCTACGAGCAGTACTTC. It specifies CASSLAPGASYEQYF.

This chain connects TRBV7-9 to TRBJ1-1, with D hard to call. The CDR3 is made up of 15 amino acids. From germline, CDR1 is SEHNR and CDR2 FQNEAQ (reference sequence). V lost 1 base to trimming and J lost 0 bases, with 9 bases between them. The CDR3 nucleotides are TGTGCCAGCAGCTTAGAGGAGGGTTTGAACACTGAAGCTTTCTTT. This sequence encodes CASSLEEGLNTEAFF. Complete variable domain (other parts from reference TRBV7-9 and TRBJ1-1): DTGVSQNPRHKITKRGQNVTFRCDPISEHNRLYWYRQTLGQGPEFLTYFQNEAQLEKSRLLSDRFSAERPKGSFSTLEIQRTEQGDSAMYLCASSLEEGLNTEAFFGQGTRLTVV.

Concerning this clonotype: This may be a read error, as it is one base from a much larger clone. The V call is TRBV7-9, the J call TRBJ1-4; the D gene is possibly TRBD1 (5 bases). Germline CDR1 SEHNR, CDR2 FQNEAQ (reference sequence). CDR3 length: 16 amino acids. In nucleotides, the CDR3 is TGTGCCAGCAGCCGACCCCTGGGGCCAACTAATGAAAAACTGCTTTTT. Its translation: CASSRPLGPTNEKLLF.

This chain connects TRBV7-9 to TRBJ2-5, with a weak D call TRBD2 (6 bases). CDR1 is SEHNR, CDR2 FQNEAQ, per germline (reference sequence). V was pared by 2 bases and J by 2 bases, with 15 bases between. CDR3 length: 16 amino acids. The CDR3 DNA is TGTGCCAGCAGCTTAATATCGGCGGGACGGCAAGAGACCCAGTACTTC. Its protein is CASSLISAGRQETQYF.